This T cell receptor (beta chain) was observed in a study of cytomegalovirus exposure and HLA in healthy donors. Study in general: Unique TCRs from HLA-typed donors, 75 million to 100 million of them, were held in an early data release. Of 350 to 400 genotyped donors, 81% grouped in the Caucasian-associated ancestry cluster.

A multiplex PCR was run with 60 Vbeta primers and 13 Jbeta primers. The data were produced by immunoSEQ multiplex PCR, yet TCRdb's version contains in-frame clones alone and is incomplete. The data show roughly 160,000 clones, with around 74% seen just once and over 2.5% held by the top ten. On this clone: Its antigen remains unidentified.

General study findings and limits: In a later analysis, donors in an Asian-associated ancestry cluster reportedly had fewer N-insertions in productive TCRs than the cohort mean.

From germline, CDR1 is MDHEN and CDR2 SYDVKM. The CDR3 has 13 amino acids. Trimming took 6 bases from V and 6 from J, leaving 11 bases between them. The origin of this receptor is a female donor in good health and CMV-seronegative. Sequenced material: PBMCs. The chain is built from TRBV28 and TRBJ1-4; TRBD1 might be the D (5 bases). Here the CDR3 reads CASSRVGDEKLFF. CDR3 bases: TGTGCCAGCAGCAGGGTAGGGGATGAAAAACTGTTTTTT.